Below, 23 T cell receptor beta chains from the same sample are listed, as sequenced in a study of blood T cell repertoires in COVID-19. Produced via immunoSEQ multiplex PCR; TCRdb's table is partial and in-frame only. The sample records 140,000 or so clones, around 80% being singletons. Material: peripheral blood. The receptors here all came from a man in his 60s with acute or convalescent COVID-19.

This clone was recorded a few times. DNA for the CDR3: TGTGCCAGCAGTTTGTTACTCAACACAGATACGCAGTATTTT. Its protein is CASSLLLNTDTQYF. The V and J genes are TRBV28 and TRBJ2-3; no definite D call. The CDR3 extends over 14 amino acids. Germline V gives CDR1 MDHEN, CDR2 SYDVKM. The ends were cut back, 3 bases at V and 2 bases at J, with 9 bases in the middle.

The chain combines TRBV6-2 or TRBV6-3 with TRBJ2-1; 9 bases agree with TRBD2. J gave up 7 bases and V 2 bases, and 3 bases lay outside the gene matches. Germline CDR1 and CDR2: MNHEY and SVGEGT. The CDR3 contains 14 residues. CDR3 loop: CASSYASGTNEQFF. CDR3 in DNA: TGTGCCAGCAGTTACGCTAGCGGGACTAATGAGCAGTTCTTC.

The chain couples TRBV27 to TRBJ2-5; 16 nucleotides line up with TRBD2. CDR3 size: 16 residues. Germline trimming cut 2 bases from V and 7 bases from J; bases unmatched to any gene: 4. Germline assignment: CDR1 MNHEY and CDR2 SMNVEV (reference sequence). CDR3 nucleotide sequence: TGTGCCAGCAGTTTAATCGGGACTAGCGGGAGGGGGACCCAGTACTTC. Protein: CASSLIGTSGRGTQYF.

This chain uses TRBV6-1 with TRBJ2-3; 9 nucleotides agree with TRBD2. J was trimmed by 2 bases and V by 2 bases; bases with no gene match: 5. Germline-derived CDR1 and CDR2 are MNHNS and SASEGT. The CDR3 is made up of 16 amino acids. In DNA, the CDR3 is TGTGCCAGCAGTGAACTCCTAGCGGGGATCACAGATACGCAGTATTTT. Its protein is CASSELLAGITDTQYF.

Only a few counts were recorded for this clone. The chain joins TRBV18 to TRBJ1-1, with 7 positions matching TRBD1. Losses at the gene ends were 9 bases for V and 1 base for J; bases not matched to a gene: 5. The CDR3 is 13 amino acids. Germline CDR1 KGHSH, CDR2 LQKENI. CDR3 loop: CASQTGANTEAFF. CDR3 sequence (DNA): TGTGCCAGTCAAACAGGGGCGAACACTGAAGCTTTCTTT.

The V and J genes are TRBV9 and TRBJ2-1, with 8 bases aligning to TRBD2. Germline V lookup: CDR1 SGDLS, CDR2 YYNGEE. With V trimmed by 4 bases and J by 6 bases, 9 bases remained unmatched. CDR3 size: 15 residues. The CDR3 loop reads CASSSGTRWGNEQFF. The CDR3 DNA reads TGTGCCAGCAGCTCCGGGACTAGATGGGGCAATGAGCAGTTCTTC. The full variable domain, completed using reference TRBV9 and TRBJ2-1, is DSGVTQTPKHLITATGQRVTLRCSPRSGDLSVYWYQQSLDQGLQFLIQYYNGEERAKGNILERFSAQQFPDLHSELNLSSLELGDSALYFCASSSGTRWGNEQFFGPGTRLTVL.

This clone was seen just once. The chain carries TRBV1 and TRBJ2-3; TRBD2, the table's D call, was not compared with the DNA. TRBV1 constitutes a pseudogene. The CDR3 covers 14 residues. CDR3 DNA: TGCACCCTGGAGGGAGGGGGGAGCACAGATACGCAGTATTTT. Amino acids: CTLEGGGSTDTQYF.

This clone occurred once. V gene TRBV4-2 combines with J gene TRBJ1-2; weak D call: TRBD1 (6 bases). V gave up 0 bases and J gave up 3 bases, with 17 bases separating them. CDR3 length equals 17 residues. Germline CDR1 reads LGHNA; CDR2 reads YNFKEQ. CDR3 sequence reads: CASSQDQPNRVHYGYTF. CDR3 bases: TGTGCCAGCAGCCAAGATCAACCCAACAGGGTCCACTATGGCTACACCTTC.

The chain has TRBV5-6 and TRBJ2-7; the D gene is possibly TRBD2 (6 bases). This CDR3 contains 12 residues. Germline V gene sequence: CDR1 SGHDT, CDR2 YYEEEE. Trimming took 5 bases from V and 4 from J, leaving 10 bases between them. The chain's CDR3 is CASRGGRYEQYF. DNA of the CDR3: TGTGCCAGCAGGGGGGGACGGTACGAGCAGTACTTC.

This clone was counted a few times. J is TRBJ2-5 and V is TRBV14; D is unresolved. The CDR3 has 16 residues. Germline assignment: CDR1 SGHDN and CDR2 FVKESK. Between the trimmed V and J ends, which lost 1 base and 4 bases, there was a span of 16 bases. The CDR3 DNA follows: TGTGCCAGCAGCCAAGTTAACAGCCCTTACCGAGAGACCCAGTACTTC. It codes for CASSQVNSPYRETQYF.

J is TRBJ2-5 and V is TRBV7-6, with D possibly matching TRBD1 (7 bases). V dropped 8 bases and J dropped 4 bases, with 20 bases sitting between them. The CDR3 contains 15 residues. Germline V gene sequence: CDR1 SGHVS, CDR2 FNYEAQ. CDR3 sequence (DNA): TGTGCCAGCTCGCCACCGGAGGGGGCGATAGAGACCCAGTACTTC. It yields the protein CASSPPEGAIETQYF.

The chain carries TRBV20-1 and TRBJ1-2, with D uncertain. Trimming removed 6 bases at V and 5 bases at J, with 10 bases between. Germline CDR1 and CDR2: DFQATT and SNEGSKA (reference sequence). The CDR3 is made up of 11 amino acids. DNA for the CDR3: TGCAGTGCCAGCGGCCTTTATGGCTACACCTTC. Protein: CSASGLYGYTF.

V usage is TRBV6-2 or TRBV6-3 and J usage is TRBJ2-1; tentative D call: TRBD2 (6 bases). CDR3 length equals 14 residues. CDR1 MNHEY and CDR2 SVGEGT come from the germline V gene. Deletions cut 5 bases from V and 9 bases from J, with 17 bases between. CDR3 protein: CASSNPTVAVEQFF. CDR3 nucleotide sequence: TGTGCCAGCAGTAACCCCACAGTAGCGGTTGAGCAGTTCTTC.

This chain uses TRBV14 with TRBJ2-2; D might be TRBD1 (6 bases). The CDR3 contains 19 residues. Trimming stripped 0 bases from V and 0 bases from J, with 17 bases between. Germline CDR1 SGHDN, CDR2 FVKESK. CDR3 sequence (DNA): TGTGCCAGCAGCCAAGAGGACTCGGACAGAGAAACGAACACCGGGGAGCTGTTTTTT. This codes for CASSQEDSDRETNTGELFF.

The CDR3 is CASSDPTGLGANVLTF. As DNA, the CDR3 is TGTGCCAGTAGTGACCCAACAGGGCTGGGGGCCAACGTCCTGACTTTC. The V and J genes are TRBV19 and TRBJ2-6; D perhaps matches TRBD1 (6 bases). In germline, CDR1 is LNHDA, CDR2 SQIVND (reference sequence). The CDR3 sequence is 16 residues long. V was pared by 5 bases and J by 4 bases, with 15 bases between.

The CDR3 region has the DNA TGCGCCAGCAGCTGGGACGGCGGGAAAGAGACCCAGTACTTC. Amino acid sequence: CASSWDGGKETQYF. The chain has TRBV5-1 and TRBJ2-5, with D perhaps matching TRBD2 (6 bases). This CDR3 region has 14 residues. Trimming removed 3 bases from V and 3 bases from J, with 12 bases in between. CDR1 and CDR2 (germline): SGHRS, YFSETQ.

This clone occurred once. V and J are TRBV15 and TRBJ2-1; 11 nucleotides agree with TRBD2. Germline loops: CDR1 LNHNV, CDR2 YYDKDF (reference sequence). The CDR3 length is 16 residues. V was pared by 2 bases and J by 8 bases, with 8 bases of the junction left unmatched. CDR3 loop: CATSRTLAGGSDEQFF. CDR3 sequence (DNA): TGTGCCACCAGCAGAACTTTAGCGGGAGGGTCAGATGAGCAGTTCTTC.

The chain joins TRBV5-4 to TRBJ2-3, with 12 positions matching TRBD1. V lost 2 bases and J lost 4; bases outside the gene matches: 2. Germline CDR1 reads SGHNT; CDR2 reads YYREEE (reference sequence). The CDR3 is 15 residues long. The CDR3 DNA reads TGTGCCAGCAGCTTCGGGACAGGGGGCGCAGATACGCAGTATTTT. This sequence encodes CASSFGTGGADTQYF.

This rearrangement joins TRBV6-6 to TRBJ2-7; 11 bases match TRBD2. Germline CDR1 and CDR2: MNHNY and SVGAGI (reference sequence). V gave up 6 bases and J gave up 3 bases; unmatched junction bases: 7. CDR3 length: 15 residues. For the CDR3, the DNA is TGTGCCAGCAGCTTAGCGGGAGGGTCCCACTACGAGCAGTACTTC. Protein sequence: CASSLAGGSHYEQYF.

The chain carries TRBV2 and TRBJ2-7; 13 positions agree with TRBD2. The CDR3 consists of 17 residues. The germline gives CDR1 SNHLY, CDR2 FYNNEI. Germline trimming cut 2 bases from V and 7 bases from J; bases unmatched to any gene: 11. The CDR3 here is CASSETSGRAYYEEQYF. The DNA of the CDR3 is TGTGCCAGCAGTGAAACTAGCGGGAGGGCGTACTACGAGGAGCAGTACTTC.

This clone was detected a few times. The chain combines TRBV25-1 with TRBJ2-1; the D gene is possibly TRBD2 (6 bases). Germline CDR1 MGHDK, CDR2 SYGVNS. CDR3 length: 13 residues. V lost 3 bases to trimming and J lost 6 bases, with 9 bases between them. The CDR3 spells CASSEDYFNEQFF. The CDR3 bases are TGTGCCAGCAGTGAGGACTATTTCAATGAGCAGTTCTTC.

The chain links TRBV18 to TRBJ2-3; D is perhaps TRBD2 (5 bases). Germline CDR1 is KGHSH and CDR2 is LQKENI. The CDR3 spans 16 residues. V lost 6 bases and J 2 bases, leaving 18 bases between the germline ends. CDR3 amino acids: CASSSARGVPTDTQYF. The CDR3 coding sequence is TGTGCCAGCTCTTCTGCCCGGGGAGTCCCCACAGATACGCAGTATTTT.

CDR3 DNA: TGTGCCAGCTCACTCAACAGGGCTTTTAGCAATCAGCCCCAGCATTTT. Translation: CASSLNRAFSNQPQHF. The chain links TRBV18 to TRBJ1-5; tentatively, D is TRBD1 (6 bases). The CDR3 covers 16 residues. The V end lost 4 bases, the J end lost 0 bases, and 13 bases lay between the germline ends. CDR1 is KGHSH and CDR2 is LQKENI in the germline V gene.